A single sample gave rise to the 10 T cell receptor beta chains below, sequenced in a study of blood T cell repertoires in COVID-19. The method was immunoSEQ multiplex PCR; TCRdb's version includes in-frame clones alone and lacks a portion of them. Of 65,000 to 70,000 clones listed, around 85% were seen once; the top ten hold 15% to 20%. Sequenced input: peripheral blood. The source is a man in his forties with COVID-19, enrolled during active disease.

This chain uses TRBV20-1 with TRBJ2-1; no reliable D call. This CDR3 spans 11 amino acids. Germline V gene data show CDR1 as DFQATT and CDR2 as SNEGSKA (reference sequence). The CDR3 DNA sequence: TGCAGCGCCTCTAGTTCCCATGAGCAGTTCTTC. This encodes CSASSSHEQFF.

CDR3 nucleotides: TGTGCCAGCAGTCTACAGGGGGCTGAAGCTTTCTTT. Translation gives CASSLQGAEAFF. This rearrangement joins TRBV12-3 or TRBV12-4 to TRBJ1-1; TRBD1 agrees at 8 bases. V lost 5 bases to trimming and J lost 6 bases; unmatched junction nucleotides: 2. This CDR3 is 12 amino acids long.

The chain combines TRBV29-1 with TRBJ2-3, with 10 positions matching TRBD1. The CDR3 runs to 13 residues. J gave up 3 bases and V 7 bases, and 4 bases lay outside the gene matches. CDR1 is SQVTM, CDR2 ANQGSEA, per germline. The CDR3 sequence: CSGGTGETDTQYF. The CDR3 region has the DNA TGCAGCGGCGGGACAGGGGAGACAGATACGCAGTATTTT.

The table lists this clone with a few counts. The rearrangement links TRBV6-6 to TRBJ2-2; a weak D match, TRBD2 (5 bases). Germline V CDR1 and CDR2: MNHNY, SVGAGI (reference sequence). The CDR3 runs 15 residues. V shed 5 bases and J shed 1 base, with 11 bases lying between them. The CDR3 loop is CASSTTSGNTGELFF. For the CDR3, the DNA is TGTGCCAGCAGTACAACAAGCGGGAACACCGGGGAGCTGTTTTTT.

This clone was picked up a small number of times. The V gene is TRBV20-1, the J gene TRBJ1-5; 10 nucleotides align to TRBD1. V lost 3 bases, J lost 6 bases, and 5 bases stayed unmatched. In germline, CDR1 is DFQATT, CDR2 SNEGSKA (reference sequence). This CDR3 has 14 residues. CDR3 DNA sequence: TGCAGTGCTAGTCCGGGACAGGGGTCTCAGCCCCAGCATTTT. It yields the protein CSASPGQGSQPQHF.

CDR3 sequence: CASSFGWGREKLFF. CDR3 bases: TGCGCCAGCAGCTTTGGATGGGGCCGTGAAAAACTGTTTTTT. This chain links TRBV5-1 with TRBJ1-4; D perhaps matches TRBD1 (5 bases). Germline CDR1 reads SGHRS; CDR2 reads YFSETQ. V was shortened by 2 bases and J by 7 bases, with 12 bases between the two germline ends. The CDR3 contains 14 residues.

This clone was seen a few times. The rearrangement uses TRBV6-5 and TRBJ1-5; perhaps TRBD1 as D (5 bases). The germline V gene encodes CDR1 MNHEY and CDR2 SVGAGI. The CDR3 extends over 14 amino acids. V lost 6 bases to trimming and J lost 3 bases, with 12 bases between them. The CDR3 DNA reads as TGTGCCAGCAGGGGCCGACAGCCCAATCAGCCCCAGCATTTT. It translates to CASRGRQPNQPQHF.

V gene TRBV2 combines with J gene TRBJ1-2; tentative D call: TRBD1 (6 bases). Germline values: CDR1 SNHLY, CDR2 FYNNEI. The CDR3 is 12 residues long. Trimming left V 9 bases short and J 11 bases short, with 19 bases between. This CDR3 reads CARGALPEEYTF. CDR3 coding DNA: TGTGCCAGGGGGGCCCTCCCGGAGGAATACACCTTC. The entire variable domain, with the rest obtained from reference TRBV2 and TRBJ1-2, is as follows: EPEVTQTPSHQVTQMGQEVILRCVPISNHLYFYWYRQILGQKVEFLVSFYNNEISEKSEIFDDQFSVERPDGSNFTLKIRSTKLEDSAMYFCARGALPEEYTFGSGTRLTVV.

The chain recombines TRBV4-2 with TRBJ2-7, with 8 bases fitting TRBD2. Trimming took 3 bases from V and 2 from J; bases not matched to a gene: 9. CDR3 length: 16 residues. Germline assignment: CDR1 LGHNA and CDR2 YNFKEQ. The CDR3 spells CASSQYNSGDTYEQYF. The DNA of the CDR3 is TGTGCCAGCAGCCAGTACAATAGCGGGGATACCTACGAGCAGTACTTC.

This chain links TRBV6-2 or TRBV6-3 with TRBJ1-2; a weak D match, TRBD1 (5 bases). V shed 2 bases and J shed 3 bases, with 10 bases lying between them. The germline CDR1 and CDR2 sequences are MNHEY and SVGEGT. This CDR3 has 14 amino acids. CDR3 DNA sequence: TGTGCCAGCAGTTACCAGACAGAGTACTATGGCTACACCTTC. Residues: CASSYQTEYYGYTF.